The 27 T cell receptor beta chains below come from one sample, sequenced in a study of cytomegalovirus exposure and HLA in healthy donors. The PCR ran on 60 Vbeta and 13 Jbeta primers. Method: immunoSEQ multiplex PCR; TCRdb's copy keeps in-frame clones and lacks some. Among under 140,000 clones, 60% to 85% were seen once, and the ten largest hold roughly 2.9%. The sequencing input was PBMCs. The receptors derive from a woman aged 55-70 years in good health and CMV-seropositive.

CDR3 DNA sequence: TGTGCCAGTAGTATAGTAGCGGGATTCGATGAGCAGTTCTTC. Translating gives CASSIVAGFDEQFF. V and J are TRBV19 and TRBJ2-1; 8 positions match TRBD2. The germline V gene encodes CDR1 LNHDA and CDR2 SQIVND (reference sequence). J gave up 8 bases and V 1 base, and 4 bases lay outside the gene matches. The CDR3 runs to 14 residues.

CDR3 sequence reads: CASSSRLFTDTQYF. The DNA for the CDR3 is TGTGCCAGCAGCTCCAGACTCTTCACAGATACGCAGTATTTT. The V call is TRBV7-9, the J call TRBJ2-3; D uncertain. Germline CDR1 SEHNR, CDR2 FQNEAQ (reference sequence). The CDR3 extends over 14 amino acids. V gave up 4 bases and J gave up 2 bases, with 10 bases separating them.

The rearrangement joins TRBV29-1 to TRBJ2-1, with TRBD2 matching over 9 bases. V shed 0 bases, J shed 8 bases, and the junction held 8 bases outside the gene matches. Germline V gene data show CDR1 as SQVTM and CDR2 as ANQGSEA. The CDR3 has 15 residues. The CDR3 region has the DNA TGCAGCGTTGAAGATCGAGTAGCGGGAGAGCATGAGCAGTTCTTC. Translated, it gives CSVEDRVAGEHEQFF.

V is TRBV7-2 and J is TRBJ1-6; D unclear. Germline values: CDR1 SGHTA, CDR2 FQGNSA. The CDR3 loop spans 13 amino acids. V lost 1 base and J lost 10, with 8 bases in between. The CDR3, as DNA: TGTGCCAGCAGCTTAGGGCCGAACTCACCCCTCCACTTT. Amino acids: CASSLGPNSPLHF.

The chain uses TRBV2 and TRBJ1-1; 7 bases agree with TRBD1. The CDR3 totals 14 residues. Germline trimming cut 6 bases from V and 6 bases from J; bases unmatched to any gene: 10. In germline, CDR1 is SNHLY, CDR2 FYNNEI. CDR3 protein: CASRSTGTEAEAFF. In nucleotides, the CDR3 is TGTGCCAGCAGGTCCACAGGGACAGAGGCTGAAGCTTTCTTT.

The genes are TRBV2 and TRBJ1-2, with no clear D. This CDR3 is built from 13 residues. Germline V gene lookup returns CDR1 SNHLY and CDR2 FYNNEI. The CDR3 region is CALQSIAYYGYTF. In DNA, the CDR3 is TGTGCTCTCCAGAGTATAGCTTACTATGGCTACACCTTC.

This clone has more than one count but fewer than ten. The chain joins TRBV18 to TRBJ2-7; TRBD2 matches at 13 bases. Germline values: CDR1 KGHSH, CDR2 LQKENI. This CDR3 has 15 residues. Germline trimming cut 3 bases from V and 6 bases from J; bases unmatched to any gene: 5. The CDR3 reads CASSPGLAGVPEQYF. The CDR3 DNA is TGTGCCAGCTCACCCGGACTAGCGGGAGTCCCCGAGCAGTACTTC.

V and J are TRBV27 and TRBJ1-2; D may be TRBD1 (6 bases). Looked up from germline, CDR1 is MNHEY and CDR2 is SMNVEV (reference sequence). This CDR3 is built from 14 residues. Trimming left V 2 bases short and J 6 bases short, with 13 bases between. The CDR3 DNA follows: TGTGCCAGCAGTTTAATCAGGGGAGCTCATGGCTACACCTTC. As protein: CASSLIRGAHGYTF.

In this sample, this clone turned up a few times. The chain couples TRBV14 to TRBJ1-3, with D possibly matching TRBD1 (6 bases). There are 16 residues in the CDR3. The V gene lost 0 bases and the J gene lost 0 bases, with 9 bases spanning the gap. The germline CDR1 and CDR2 sequences are SGHDN and FVKESK. The CDR3 nucleotides read TGTGCCAGCAGCCAAGACCTCAGGGGCTCTGGAAACACCATATATTTT. It specifies CASSQDLRGSGNTIYF.

The V gene is TRBV19, the J gene TRBJ2-5, with a possible D match to TRBD2 (6 bases). The V gene's germline CDR1 is LNHDA and CDR2 SQIVND (reference sequence). V was pared by 9 bases and J by 2 bases, with 19 bases between. The CDR3 covers 15 residues. CDR3 in DNA: TGTGCCAGCACTCCCGGGACTGCGACTCAAGAGACCCAGTACTTC. It specifies CASTPGTATQETQYF. Full variable domain (missing parts from reference TRBV19 and TRBJ2-5): DGGITQSPKYLFRKEGQNVTLSCEQNLNHDAMYWYRQDPGQGLRLIYYSQIVNDFQKGDIAEGYSVSREKKESFPLTVTSAQKNPTAFYLCASTPGTATQETQYFGPGTRLLVL.

In this sample, this clone turned up a few times. The rearrangement links TRBV6-1 to TRBJ2-5, with D tentatively TRBD2 (7 bases). CDR1 is MNHNS, CDR2 SASEGT, per germline. This CDR3 is built from 15 residues. The V gene lost 4 bases and the J gene lost 9 bases, with 21 bases spanning the gap. The CDR3 DNA reads TGTGCCAGCAGTGCCGCCCGGGACTACCCAGGGGCCCAGTACTTC. It specifies CASSAARDYPGAQYF.

This chain links TRBV7-9 with TRBJ2-7; D is unresolved. CDR1 is SEHNR and CDR2 is FQNEAQ in the germline V gene (reference sequence). V lost 1 base and J 2 bases, leaving 9 bases between the germline ends. This CDR3 has 14 amino acids. The CDR3 loop reads CASSLGGYAYEQYF. As DNA, the CDR3 is TGTGCCAGCAGCTTAGGCGGTTATGCCTACGAGCAGTACTTC.

The rearrangement links TRBV4-1 to TRBJ2-5; 7 bases are shared with TRBD2. The better agreement between TRBJ2-7 and the DNA end casts doubt on the J call. Germline-derived CDR1 and CDR2 are MGHRA and YSYEKL. There are 16 residues in the CDR3. The CDR3 DNA reads as TGCGCCAGCAGCCAAGTTCGGGGGGAGGGAGCCTACGAGCAGTACTTC. It specifies CASSQVRGEGAYEQYF.

This clone was detected only a few times. This chain uses TRBV7-9 with TRBJ1-1, with TRBD1 as a possible D gene (5 bases). The CDR3 has 15 residues. V was cut by 7 bases and J by 1 base, with 16 bases left in between. Germline CDR1 SEHNR, CDR2 FQNEAQ (reference sequence). This CDR3 reads CASTAPRAGNTEAFF. The CDR3, as DNA: TGTGCCAGCACCGCCCCCAGGGCCGGGAACACTGAAGCTTTCTTT.

This chain uses TRBV30 with TRBJ1-3; 10 bases agree with TRBD1. The V gene end was trimmed by 5 bases and the J gene end by 3 bases; junction bases not matched to a gene: 1. The CDR3 is 13 residues long. The germline CDR1 and CDR2 sequences are GTSNPN and SVGIG (reference sequence). The CDR3 nucleotides are TGTGCCTGGGGGACAGGGGTTGGAAACACCATATATTTT. The encoded protein is CAWGTGVGNTIYF.

The chain carries TRBV19 and TRBJ2-5; 11 positions match TRBD2. V dropped 4 bases and J dropped 7; count of bases not matched to a gene: 11. Germline V gene lookup returns CDR1 LNHDA and CDR2 SQIVND (reference sequence). The CDR3 has 16 amino acids. The CDR3 region has the DNA TGTGCCAGTAGTACGACACTAGCGGGGGCGGCAGTGACCCAGTACTTC. This sequence encodes CASSTTLAGAAVTQYF.

Here the CDR3 reads CASSLWGGGVYEQYF. The CDR3 bases are TGCGCCAGCAGCCTATGGGGTGGAGGAGTCTACGAGCAGTACTTC. V and J are TRBV4-1 and TRBJ2-7; possible D gene TRBD2, 5 bases. V was trimmed by 4 bases and J by 3 bases, leaving 16 bases between them. Germline CDR1 and CDR2: MGHRA and YSYEKL. CDR3 length: 15 amino acids.

In its sample, this clone was seen once. The chain links TRBV28 to TRBJ1-3, with D possibly TRBD1 on 5 matching bases. Germline V lookup: CDR1 MDHEN, CDR2 SYDVKM. The CDR3 covers 15 residues. Trimming pared 6 bases from V and 4 bases from J, leaving 16 bases between. In nucleotides, the CDR3 is TGTGCCAGCAGCCCTACAGGTCTCCTCGGAAACACCATATATTTT. Translation gives CASSPTGLLGNTIYF.

V gene TRBV9 combines with J gene TRBJ2-2, with a tentative D call TRBD1 (6 bases). The CDR3 has 17 residues. Trimming pared 4 bases from V and 3 bases from J, leaving 19 bases between. The germline V gene encodes CDR1 SGDLS and CDR2 YYNGEE. CDR3 coding DNA: TGTGCCAGCAGCTTAAGTTCATGGGGACACTACACCGGGGAGCTGTTTTTT. This translates into CASSLSSWGHYTGELFF.

Concerning this clone itself: One junction end disagrees with the germline gene, perhaps due to a read error. This chain uses TRBV7-2 with TRBJ2-6; a possible D gene is TRBD1 (5 bases). Looked up from germline, CDR1 is SGHTA and CDR2 is FQGNSA. The CDR3 is 16 amino acids. CDR3 protein: CASSSPTTVHREVLAF. The CDR3 DNA reads TGTGCCAGCAGCTCCCCCACGACAGTTCATAGGGAAGTCCTGGCTTTC.

This clone was found once. This chain connects TRBV10-3 to TRBJ2-7; D is possibly TRBD1 (6 bases). The CDR3 extends over 14 amino acids. Trimming left V 3 bases short and J 0 bases short, with 9 bases between. CDR1 is ENHRY, CDR2 SYGVKD, per germline. CDR3 sequence reads: CAISDLDSSYEQYF. CDR3 DNA sequence: TGTGCCATCAGTGACCTGGACAGCTCCTACGAGCAGTACTTC.

The chain couples TRBV11-2 to TRBJ2-1, with 8 bases lining up with TRBD2. The CDR3 contains 17 residues. V trimming: 5 bases; J trimming: 2 bases; junction bases outside the gene matches: 11. The germline V gene has CDR1 SGHAT and CDR2 FQNNGV. The CDR3 DNA is TGTGCCAGCAGCCCCTACTCAGCGGGAGTGACCTACAATGAGCAGTTCTTC. Its protein product is CASSPYSAGVTYNEQFF.

This clone has just one count. The V gene is TRBV9, the J gene TRBJ2-2; D is undetermined. Trimming pared 4 bases from V and 2 bases from J, leaving 9 bases between. Germline CDR1 and CDR2: SGDLS and YYNGEE. The CDR3 is made up of 14 amino acids. The CDR3 nucleotides are TGTGCCAGCAGCCAAAACCTAAACACCGGGGAGCTGTTTTTT. Its protein is CASSQNLNTGELFF.

This rearrangement joins TRBV4-1 to TRBJ2-5; D not resolved. Germline lookup yields CDR1 MGHRA and CDR2 YSYEKL. The V gene lost 1 base and the J gene lost 4 bases, with 13 bases spanning the gap. This CDR3 comprises 15 residues. Here the CDR3 DNA reads TGCGCCAGCAGCCAAGTTCGAAGCCCCGGAGAGACCCAGTACTTC. Its protein is CASSQVRSPGETQYF.

The CDR3 reads CASSASGIDTQYF. The CDR3 coding sequence is TGTGCCAGCAGCGCTAGCGGGATAGATACGCAGTATTTT. The chain combines TRBV5-4 with TRBJ2-3, with 9 bases lining up with TRBD2. Germline CDR1 is SGHNT and CDR2 is YYREEE (reference sequence). This CDR3 region has 13 residues. Trimming removed 4 bases from V and 5 bases from J; junction bases left unmatched: 2.

CDR3 amino acids: CASSWGLGQGSQETQYF. For the CDR3, the DNA is TGCGCCAGCAGCTGGGGGCTGGGGCAGGGGTCGCAAGAGACCCAGTACTTC. V and J are TRBV5-1 and TRBJ2-5; tentatively, D is TRBD1 (6 bases). This CDR3 contains 17 residues. Trimming shortened V by 3 bases and J by 2 bases, and 20 bases separated the two germline ends. The germline V gene has CDR1 SGHRS and CDR2 YFSETQ.

This chain links TRBV19 with TRBJ2-1; D unresolved. With 8 bases removed from V and 1 base from J, the gap between germline ends came to 18 bases. The CDR3 loop spans 16 amino acids. Per the germline V gene, CDR1 is LNHDA and CDR2 is SQIVND (reference sequence). This CDR3 is CASGSPLRGSYNEQFF. As DNA, the CDR3 is TGTGCCAGTGGTTCCCCACTCCGTGGTTCCTACAATGAGCAGTTCTTC.